This T cell receptor beta chain derives from a study of beta chain features in type 1 diabetes. CDR3 length: 16 residues. Germline V gives CDR1 SGDLS, CDR2 YYNGEE. The V segment lost 0 bases and the J segment 1 base; nucleotides outside the gene matches: 1. The entirety of the isolated RNA underwent reverse transcription, so expressed TCRB transcripts were sequenced. The table came from immunoSEQ multiplex PCR; TCRdb's copy has only in-frame clones and leaves some out. The sample includes about 27,000 clones, less than 70% of them seen just once. This clone was observed a single time. Antigen: not known. The study's findings and limits: Although PCR might favor shorter templates, it would do so equally in patients and controls. When Type 1 diabetes patients were examined, their TCRB CDR3s proved moderately but significantly shorter in all four CD4+ subsets.

The TCR sequence derives from a woman younger than 30 with type 1 diabetes. The chain couples TRBV9 to TRBJ2-3; 11 nucleotides line up with TRBD2. Sequencing was done on a sample of Tregs from blood. CDR3 protein: CASSVELAGGTDTQYF. The CDR3 DNA is TGTGCCAGCAGCGTAGAACTAGCGGGAGGCACAGATACGCAGTATTTT.